This is a list of T cell receptor beta chains from one sample in a study of PD-1 blockade in classical Hodgkin lymphoma. Clones were sequenced by immunoSEQ multiplex PCR, and TCRdb holds only the in-frame ones, with some missing. Here the sample spans 90,000 to 110,000 clones, more than 70% being singletons. Material: peripheral blood mononuclear cells (PBMCs), obtained before the fourth cycle of nivolumab. Receptor source: a human donor with classical Hodgkin lymphoma. Each CDR3 is given with its conserved first and last residue. A D gene is named only where the DNA matches it firmly. Clone size appears in some rows only: once, few, many, or a class for an expanded clone.

d_gene,abundance,j_gene,v_gene,CDR3nt,CDR3aa
TRBD2,NA,TRBJ2-1,TRBV29-1,TGCAGCGGCCCCCTCGGGCTAGCGGGAGTTCCCCTCGGAAATGAGCAGTTCTTC,CSGPLGLAGVPLGNEQFF
NA,NA,TRBJ2-1,TRBV13,TGTGCCAGCAGCCCCGAACAGCCCGCCTACAATGAGCAGTTCTTC,CASSPEQPAYNEQFF
TRBD2,NA,TRBJ2-3,TRBV6-5,TGTGCCAAGGAGCGGGAGCTTCTCCTTTCGGATACGCAGTATTTT,CAKERELLLSDTQYF
NA,NA,TRBJ1-1,TRBV18,TGTGCCAGCTCATGGGGTTTGGACACTGAAGCTTTCTTT,CASSWGLDTEAFF
TRBD2,NA,TRBJ2-3,TRBV5-4,TGTGCCAGCAGCTCTATGACTAGCGGTAGCACAGATACGCAGTATTTT,CASSSMTSGSTDTQYF
NA,NA,TRBJ1-6,TRBV27,TGTGCCAGCAGTTTAGCGTCAGGGGCTGGATCCGTGAATTCACCCCTCCACTTT,CASSLASGAGSVNSPLHF
NA,NA,TRBJ2-3,TRBV9,TGTGCCAGCAGCGTAGCGGGCGAGGATACGCAGTATTTT,CASSVAGEDTQYF
NA,NA,TRBJ1-1,TRBV29-1,TGCAGCGTTGAAGAGGGTGAGACTTCTGAAGCTTTCTTT,CSVEEGETSEAFF
NA,NA,TRBJ1-1,TRBV19,TGTGCCAGTAGTACCGACGGGGGGAACACTGAAGCTTTCTTT,CASSTDGGNTEAFF
NA,NA,TRBJ2-5,TRBV11-2,TGTGCCAGCAGCTCAGGGGGGGGGACCCAGTACTTC,CASSSGGGTQYF
NA,many,TRBJ1-3,TRBV7-9,TGTGCCAGCAGCTCCTACGATGGCGGCCCAAGCTCTGGAAACACCATATATTTT,CASSSYDGGPSSGNTIYF
NA,NA,TRBJ1-5,TRBV6-5,TGTGCCAGCAGTTATAAGGGATTCAATCAGCCCCAGCATTTT,CASSYKGFNQPQHF
TRBD2,NA,TRBJ2-7,TRBV7-9,TGTGCCAGCAGTCCCACTAGCGGGCGTAGCTCCTACGAGCAGTACTTC,CASSPTSGRSSYEQYF
TRBD2,NA,TRBJ2-3,TRBV29-1,TGCAGCGGGGCATCTAGCGGGAGGGCAGCCACAGATACGCAGTATTTT,CSGASSGRAATDTQYF
NA,NA,TRBJ1-5,TRBV10-1,TGCGCCAGCAGTGAGTCCGGTCAGCCCCAGCATTTT,CASSESGQPQHF
TRBD1,once,TRBJ2-7,TRBV5-4,TGTGCCAGCAGCCAATCGGGACAGGGGGACTCCTACGAGCAGTACTTC,CASSQSGQGDSYEQYF
NA,NA,TRBJ1-2,TRBV6-5,TGTGCCAGCAGTTTAGGGTCCTATGGCTACACCTTC,CASSLGSYGYTF
NA,NA,TRBJ2-7,TRBV4-1,TGCGCCAGCAGCCAACGAAAACCCCCGGACAGTCGATCTCCCTATTATTCCTACGAGCAGTACTTC,CASSQRKPPDSRSPYYSYEQYF
NA,few,TRBJ2-7,TRBV19,TGTGCCACTTCTCCCGGGGGTTACGAGCAGTACTTC,CATSPGGYEQYF
NA,NA,TRBJ2-3,TRBV15,TGTGCCACCAGCAGAGTAGGGTTTGGGGGGAGCACAGATACGCAGTATTTT,CATSRVGFGGSTDTQYF
NA,NA,TRBJ2-1,TRBV19,TGTGCCAGTAGTATGGGGGAGCGGTCTACATACAATGAGCAGTTCTTC,CASSMGERSTYNEQFF